The 4 T cell receptor beta chains below were found in one sample sequenced in a study of blood T cell repertoires in COVID-19. Using immunoSEQ multiplex PCR, the repertoire was profiled, and TCRdb retains in-frame clones only, with some absent. The table has approximately 300,000 clones, more than 75% seen once. Sequenced input: peripheral blood. These receptor sequences come from a woman aged 50 to 65 with acute or convalescent COVID-19.

The chain links TRBV6-6 to TRBJ2-5, with 7 bases fitting TRBD1. With V trimmed by 5 bases and J by 1 base, 7 bases remained unmatched. Per the germline V gene, CDR1 is MNHNY and CDR2 is SVGAGI (reference sequence). The length of the CDR3 is 15 residues. The CDR3 nucleotides are TGTGCCAGCAGTGACCTCGGACAGGCCCAAGAGACCCAGTACTTC. Its translation is CASSDLGQAQETQYF.

The chain is built from TRBV7-8 and TRBJ2-1; D not resolved. Looked up from germline, CDR1 is SGHVS and CDR2 is FQNEAQ. The V end was cut by 1 base, the J end by 8 bases, with 9 bases between. The CDR3 runs 13 residues. The CDR3 bases are TGTGCCAGCAGCTTAGGAGATGTTTATGAGCAGTTCTTC. The encoded protein is CASSLGDVYEQFF.

The chain couples TRBV19 to TRBJ2-7; TRBD1 aligns across 8 bases. This CDR3 region has 15 residues. The J segment lost 7 bases and the V segment lost 3 bases, leaving 11 bases of the junction unmatched. The V gene's germline CDR1 is LNHDA and CDR2 SQIVND (reference sequence). DNA of the CDR3: TGTGCCAGTAGTATGCAACGGACAGGGTTCGGAGAGCAGTACTTC. Protein product: CASSMQRTGFGEQYF.

J is TRBJ1-6 and V is TRBV18; maybe TRBD1 (6 bases). From germline, CDR1 is KGHSH and CDR2 LQKENI. V lost 4 bases and J 9 bases, leaving 22 bases between the germline ends. This CDR3 is built from 17 residues. Here the CDR3 reads CASSLTGTTGGFSPLHF. The CDR3 DNA follows: TGTGCCAGCTCACTAACCGGGACAACCGGTGGATTTTCACCCCTCCACTTT.